This is a list of T cell receptor beta chains from one sample in a study of T-cell memory formation after mild COVID-19. TCRdb called the 5' RACE reads again in MiXCR, with one record for every CDR3 protein. The table lists under 250,000 distinct CDR3 sequences, roughly 9.4% of them singletons. Sequences were obtained from PBMCs or a T cell subset sorted from them (not recorded which). These receptors came from a man between 18 and 35 years old who had mild COVID-19 (a few samples of this study predate the infection). Cell type and time point are not known. Each CDR3 is given without its conserved first and last residue. Not every row has a clone size; where given, it reads once, few, many or a size class.

TRBJ2-5 - TRBV11-2 12 ASSLTGGQETQY
TRBJ2-1 - TRBV12-3/TRBV12-4 11 ASSLVGADEQF
TRBJ1-5 many TRBV15 11 ATSPRDRLSQH
TRBJ2-2 many TRBV5-1 14 ASAPNLARTTGELF
TRBJ1-2 - TRBV29-1 10 SVPTGDSGYT
TRBJ2-7 few TRBV3-1 13 ASSRVGTLSYEQY
TRBJ2-5 - TRBV28 12 ASSLSGGIETQY
TRBJ2-3 - TRBV7-2 11 ASSRRDPDTQY
TRBJ1-2 few TRBV20-1 11 SARYRVIYGYT
TRBJ1-1 few TRBV25-1 12 ASSARADGTEAF
TRBJ1-1 many TRBV5-1 13 ASSLERQGGTEAF
TRBJ2-2 few TRBV6-1 13 ASSEYGGNTGELF
TRBJ1-5 - TRBV20-1 13 SASIAGDSNQPQH
TRBJ2-7 - TRBV19 11 ASSARSSAEQY